The clone carrying this TCR beta chain was detected only once. This sample was taken from a study of blood T cell repertoires in COVID-19. Study-wide background: From the United States, Italy and Spain came samples of acute and convalescent COVID-19.

Produced via immunoSEQ multiplex PCR; TCRdb's table is partial and in-frame only. Altogether around 70,000 clones are present, roughly 76% being singletons, with the ten largest covering roughly 20%. CDR1 SNHLY and CDR2 FYNNEI come from the germline V gene. Trimming took 9 bases from V and 0 from J, leaving 14 bases between them. The CDR3 consists of 15 residues. Source material: peripheral blood. The chain joins TRBV2 to TRBJ1-4, with D maybe TRBD1 (5 bases). This receptor was obtained from a woman in her 70s with acute or convalescent COVID-19. CDR3 in DNA: TGTGCCAGTCAAAGGGAACAGGCAACTAATGAAAAACTGTTTTTT. Its protein is CASQREQATNEKLFF.